A single T cell receptor (beta chain) is shown here with its context. Antigen unknown. The sample is drawn from a study of T cell responses to AZD1222 COVID-19 vaccine. The CDR3 sequence is 13 residues long. V was clipped by 6 bases and J by 1 base, with 9 bases between them. Assay used: immunoSEQ multiplex PCR; TCRdb lists only in-frame clones, some missing. This sample's clone table lists about 140,000 clones. Findings of the study overall: Nearly half of unique spike-specific TCRs reportedly avoided B.1.351 and B.1.1.7 mutated regions. The sample set comprised mostly white British donors with more females, and clonal diversity was possibly underestimated.

V is TRBV12-3 or TRBV12-4 and J is TRBJ2-5; unclear D gene. Sequences were obtained from peripheral blood. This TCR derives from an adult in good health. DNA of the CDR3: TGTGCCAGCAGCAAGTTGCCCCAAGAGACCCAGTACTTC. Translation gives CASSKLPQETQYF.